The 21 T cell receptor beta chains given below trace back to one sample, sequenced in a study of beta chain features in type 1 diabetes. The investigators reverse transcribed all of the isolated RNA, so they sequenced expressed TCRB transcripts. TCRdb's copy holds only in-frame clones and misses some; the assay was immunoSEQ multiplex PCR. The sample shows 150,000 to 170,000 clones, around 8% of them seen only once. Sequenced: central memory CD4+ T cells from blood. These receptors all come from a man younger than 30 in good health.

This clone was found many times. The chain joins TRBV9 to TRBJ2-7, with 8 bases fitting TRBD2. The CDR3 is made up of 15 amino acids. Germline V gene data show CDR1 as SGDLS and CDR2 as YYNGEE. The V and J ends lost 0 bases and 2 bases, in that order; junction bases with no gene match: 4. This CDR3 reads CASSVASAGAYEQYF. DNA for the CDR3: TGTGCCAGCAGCGTAGCTTCAGCGGGGGCCTACGAGCAGTACTTC.

This clone was detected many times. The chain employs TRBV30 and TRBJ2-3; no firm D call. This CDR3 comprises 10 residues. With 6 bases removed from V and 6 bases from J, the gap between germline ends came to 7 bases. Germline CDR1 is GTSNPN and CDR2 is SVGIG (reference sequence). DNA for the CDR3: TGTGCCTGTGTAGAGGATACGCAGTATTTT. It encodes CACVEDTQYF.

This clone appeared many times. At one end the junction does not follow the germline gene, possibly because of a read error. The chain employs TRBV30 and TRBJ1-2; D is unclear. Germline lookup yields CDR1 GTSNPN and CDR2 SVGIG (reference sequence). The CDR3 sequence is 11 residues long. The CDR3 loop reads CAWSVLQWREF. The CDR3 nucleotides read TGTGCCTGGAGTGTACTGCAATGGCGGGAGTTC.

This clone was recorded a few times. This sequence joins TRBV9 and TRBJ2-3; 7 nucleotides align to TRBD1. V was clipped by 4 bases and J by 3 bases; unmatched bases: 11. There are 16 residues in the CDR3. Germline V CDR1 and CDR2: SGDLS, YYNGEE. DNA for the CDR3: TGTGCCAGCAGCCTTTCCAAGGCGACAGGGACAGATACGCAGTATTTT. This sequence encodes CASSLSKATGTDTQYF.

This clone has only a few counts. V and J are TRBV4-1 and TRBJ1-5; D is unclear. This CDR3 has 15 amino acids. Trimming removed 0 bases at V and 6 bases at J, with 12 bases between. Germline V gene sequence: CDR1 MGHRA, CDR2 YSYEKL. The CDR3 DNA reads as TGCGCCAGCAGCCAAGATTGGCAGAGCGGTCAGCCCCAGCATTTT. Protein product: CASSQDWQSGQPQHF.

This chain links TRBV7-9 with TRBJ2-7, with 8 bases fitting TRBD1. Per germline, CDR1 SEHNR and CDR2 FQNEAQ (reference sequence). Trimming took 5 bases from V and 0 from J; bases not matched to a gene: 9. The CDR3 runs 16 residues. The CDR3 is CASSQGGQGGSYEQYF. CDR3 sequence (DNA): TGTGCCAGCAGCCAAGGTGGACAGGGAGGCTCCTACGAGCAGTACTTC.

This chain links TRBV6-4 with TRBJ2-1; 7 bases align to TRBD2. Losses at the gene ends were 2 bases for V and 9 bases for J; bases not matched to a gene: 1. The CDR3 contains 12 residues. The germline V gene encodes CDR1 MRHNA and CDR2 SNTAGT. DNA for the CDR3: TGTGCCAGCAGTGACGGGGGGGTTGAGCAGTTCTTC. Translated, it gives CASSDGGVEQFF.

This clone was counted many times. The chain recombines TRBV6-6 with TRBJ1-5; maybe TRBD1 (6 bases). The CDR3 sequence is 12 residues long. The germline CDR1 and CDR2 sequences are MNHNY and SVGAGI (reference sequence). Trimming took off 7 bases at V and 4 bases at J, with 8 bases between the two ends. CDR3 sequence: CASNTGNQPQHF. CDR3 nucleotides: TGTGCCAGCAACACAGGGAATCAGCCCCAGCATTTT.

This clone was seen a handful of times. The chain uses TRBV18 and TRBJ2-5; 13 bases align to TRBD2. After removal of 6 bases from V and 4 bases from J, the junction contained 11 bases not matched to a gene. CDR3 length: 17 amino acids. CDR1 and CDR2 (germline): KGHSH, LQKENI. The CDR3 protein is CASSRLAGGSGGETQYF. The CDR3 DNA reads as TGTGCCAGCTCCCGACTAGCGGGAGGTTCGGGTGGAGAGACCCAGTACTTC. The full variable domain, with the rest looked up from reference TRBV18 and TRBJ2-5, is NAGVMQNPRHLVRRRGQEARLRCSPMKGHSHVYWYRQLPEEGLKFMVYLQKENIIDESGMPKERFSAEFPKEGPSILRIQQVVRGDSAAYFCASSRLAGGSGGETQYFGPGTRLLVL.

This clone came up many times. This chain joins TRBV7-2 and TRBJ1-4; the match to TRBD1 covers 9 bases. V gave up 1 base and J gave up 8 bases; unmatched junction bases: 5. Germline V gives CDR1 SGHTA, CDR2 FQGNSA. CDR3 length: 15 residues. CDR3 loop: CASSLGGQGWEKLFF. CDR3 bases: TGTGCCAGCAGCTTAGGGGGACAGGGTTGGGAAAAACTGTTTTTT. Supplemented by reference TRBV7-2 and TRBJ1-4, the full variable domain reads GAGVSQSPSNKVTEKGKDVELRCDPISGHTALYWYRQSLGQGLEFLIYFQGNSAPDKSGLPSDRFSAERTGGSVSTLTIQRTQQEDSAVYLCASSLGGQGWEKLFFGSGTQLSVL.

CDR3 sequence: CASSESRNQPQHF. The CDR3 DNA sequence: TGCGCCAGCAGTGAGTCGAGAAATCAGCCCCAGCATTTT. The chain recombines TRBV10-2 with TRBJ1-5; D is unclear. Germline lookup yields CDR1 WSHSY and CDR2 SAAADI. Trimming removed 0 bases at V and 4 bases at J, with 4 bases between. The CDR3 contains 13 residues.

This clone showed up just a few times. J is TRBJ1-2 and V is TRBV19; maybe TRBD1 (6 bases). This CDR3 has 14 residues. V lost 6 bases to trimming and J lost 4 bases, with 15 bases between them. Germline CDR1 reads LNHDA; CDR2 reads SQIVND (reference sequence). The DNA of the CDR3 is TGTGCCAGTAGGGACTTCCGGACAGTCTATGGCTACACCTTC. Translating it yields CASRDFRTVYGYTF.

At least ten counts were recorded for this clone. The chain uses TRBV4-3 and TRBJ1-2; D possibly corresponds to TRBD1 (6 bases). This CDR3 spans 16 amino acids. Trimming shortened V by 4 bases and J by 1 base, and 16 bases separated the two germline ends. The V gene's germline CDR1 is LGHNA and CDR2 YSLEER. CDR3 loop: CASSRSPDRVNYGYTF. CDR3 coding DNA: TGCGCCAGCAGCCGGTCCCCGGACAGAGTTAACTATGGCTACACCTTC.

Points on this clone: Other DNA sequences in the sample encode the same CDR3. The V call is TRBV5-4, the J call TRBJ2-1, with a weak D call TRBD2 (6 bases). V was clipped by 2 bases and J by 0 bases, with 9 bases between them. Germline lookup yields CDR1 SGHNT and CDR2 YYREEE (reference sequence). This CDR3 has 15 amino acids. The CDR3 region is CASSLDGSSYNEQFF. CDR3 bases: TGTGCCAGCAGCTTAGACGGGAGCTCCTACAATGAGCAGTTCTTC.

The rearrangement uses TRBV9 and TRBJ2-5; 9 bases are a match to TRBD1. The ends lost 4 bases at V and 5 bases at J; junction bases unmatched: 3. CDR1 is SGDLS, CDR2 YYNGEE, per germline. This CDR3 spans 13 amino acids. In nucleotides, the CDR3 is TGTGCCAGCAGCTGGACAGGGGAGGAGACCCAGTACTTC. Translating it yields CASSWTGEETQYF.

The chain has TRBV30 and TRBJ1-3; 10 bases match TRBD1. This CDR3 comprises 14 residues. V shed 3 bases and J 3 bases; nucleotides not matched to a gene: 2. Germline lookup yields CDR1 GTSNPN and CDR2 SVGIG (reference sequence). Written as DNA, the CDR3 is TGTGCCTGGAGACGGACAGGGGGTGGAAACACCATATATTTT. Amino acid sequence: CAWRRTGGGNTIYF.

This clone was seen only a few times. The V and J genes are TRBV7-2 and TRBJ2-1; D may be TRBD2 (5 bases). CDR3 length: 14 amino acids. Deletions cut 5 bases from V and 3 bases from J, with 11 bases between. Looked up from germline, CDR1 is SGHTA and CDR2 is FQGNSA. This chain's CDR3 is CASSPGLNYNEQFF. CDR3 bases: TGTGCCAGCAGCCCTGGACTTAACTACAATGAGCAGTTCTTC.

The rearrangement uses TRBV6-6 and TRBJ2-7; unclear D gene. From germline, CDR1 is MNHNY and CDR2 SVGAGI (reference sequence). V was cut by 0 bases and J by 1 base, with 4 bases left in between. The CDR3 runs 13 residues. CDR3 nucleotide sequence: TGTGCCAGCAGTTACTCATCGTCCTACGAGCAGTACTTC. This sequence encodes CASSYSSSYEQYF.

Ten or more counts support this clone. This sequence joins TRBV7-3 and TRBJ1-2; 8 nucleotides line up with TRBD1. Losses at the gene ends were 5 bases for V and 7 bases for J; bases not matched to a gene: 9. The CDR3 length is 14 residues. Germline CDR1 and CDR2: SGHTA and FQGTGA. The CDR3 coding sequence is TGTGCCAGCAGCGACGGCGGACAGGGTAGTGGCTACACCTTC. It yields the protein CASSDGGQGSGYTF.

This clone occurred a few times. CDR3 DNA: TGTGCCAGCTCTGGAAGGGGCTCTAGCACAGATACGCAGTATTTT. It codes for CASSGRGSSTDTQYF. V and J are TRBV28 and TRBJ2-3, with a tentative D call TRBD1 (5 bases). Trimming shortened V by 8 bases and J by 0 bases, and 15 bases separated the two germline ends. CDR3 length: 15 residues. Germline V gene sequence: CDR1 MDHEN, CDR2 SYDVKM. Using reference TRBV28 and TRBJ2-3 for the parts outside the CDR3, the full variable domain is DVKVTQSSRYLVKRTGEKVFLECVQDMDHENMFWYRQDPGLGLRLIYFSYDVKMKEKGDIPEGYSVSREKKERFSLILESASTNQTSMYLCASSGRGSSTDTQYFGPGTRLTVL.

V gene TRBV13 combines with J gene TRBJ2-1; 11 nucleotides line up with TRBD1. CDR1 is PRHDT and CDR2 is FYEKMQ in the germline V gene (reference sequence). The V gene end was trimmed by 4 bases and the J gene end by 12 bases; junction bases not matched to a gene: 14. The CDR3 spans 16 residues. This CDR3 is CASSSDLWDRGEVQFF. CDR3 bases: TGTGCCAGCAGCTCAGACCTTTGGGACAGGGGGGAAGTGCAGTTCTTC.